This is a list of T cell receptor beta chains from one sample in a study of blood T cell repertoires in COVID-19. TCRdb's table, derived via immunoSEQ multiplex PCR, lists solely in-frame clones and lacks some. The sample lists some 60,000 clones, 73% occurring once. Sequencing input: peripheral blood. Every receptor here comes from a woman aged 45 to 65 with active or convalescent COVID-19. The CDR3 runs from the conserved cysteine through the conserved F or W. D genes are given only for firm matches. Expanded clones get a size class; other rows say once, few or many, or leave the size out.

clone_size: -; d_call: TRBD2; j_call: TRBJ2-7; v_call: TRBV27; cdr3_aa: CASSLQLAGDEQYF; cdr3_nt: TGTGCCAGCAGTTTGCAACTAGCGGGGGACGAGCAGTACTTC
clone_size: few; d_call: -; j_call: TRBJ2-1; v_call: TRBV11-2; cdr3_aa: CASSLDHRADEQFF; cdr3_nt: TGTGCCAGCAGCTTAGATCACAGGGCAGATGAGCAGTTCTTC
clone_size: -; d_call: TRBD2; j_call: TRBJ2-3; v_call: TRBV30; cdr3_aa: CAWNQGTSEADTQYF; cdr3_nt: TGTGCCTGGAATCAAGGGACTAGCGAGGCGGATACGCAGTATTTT
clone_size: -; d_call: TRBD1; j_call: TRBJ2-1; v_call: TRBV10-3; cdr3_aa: CASRDPGQGSTSYNEQFF; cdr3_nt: TGTGCCAGCAGAGATCCGGGACAGGGGTCAACCTCCTACAATGAGCAGTTCTTC
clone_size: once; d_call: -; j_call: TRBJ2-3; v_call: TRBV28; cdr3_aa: CASSLASAMPDTQYF; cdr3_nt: TGTGCCAGCAGTTTGGCTAGCGCCATGCCAGATACGCAGTATTTT
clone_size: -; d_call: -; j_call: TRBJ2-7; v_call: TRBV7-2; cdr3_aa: CASSSRASSSYEQYF; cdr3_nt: TGTGCCAGCAGCTCGAGGGCCTCCAGCAGCTACGAGCAGTACTTC
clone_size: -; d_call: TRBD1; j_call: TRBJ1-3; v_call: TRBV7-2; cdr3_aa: CASSFGTGKGNTIYF; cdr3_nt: TGTGCCAGCAGCTTTGGGACAGGGAAAGGAAACACCATATATTTT
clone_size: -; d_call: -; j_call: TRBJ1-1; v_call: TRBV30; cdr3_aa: CAWSPGTQAFF; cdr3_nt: TGTGCCTGGAGTCCCGGGACACAAGCTTTCTTT
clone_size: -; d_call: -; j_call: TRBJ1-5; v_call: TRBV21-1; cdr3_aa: CASSGTVLNQPQHF; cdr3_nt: TGTGCCAGCAGTGGGACAGTCCTCAATCAGCCCCAGCATTTT
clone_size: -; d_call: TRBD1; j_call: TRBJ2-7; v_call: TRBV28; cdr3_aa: CASSQPGQGSYEQYF; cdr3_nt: TGTGCCAGCAGCCAGCCGGGACAGGGCTCCTACGAGCAGTACTTC
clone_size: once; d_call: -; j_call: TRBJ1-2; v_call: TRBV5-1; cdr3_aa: CASSFSPPGYTF; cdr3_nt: TGCGCCAGCAGCTTTTCCCCCCCAGGCTACACCTTC
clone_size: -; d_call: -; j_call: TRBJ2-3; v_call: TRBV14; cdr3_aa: CASSQAFQALSTDTQYF; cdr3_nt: TGTGCCAGCAGCCAAGCTTTCCAGGCCCTTAGCACAGATACGCAGTATTTT
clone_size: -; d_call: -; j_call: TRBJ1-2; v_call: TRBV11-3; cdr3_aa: CASSSVFSTGYTF; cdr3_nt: TGTGCCAGCAGCTCGGTTTTTAGTACTGGCTACACCTTC
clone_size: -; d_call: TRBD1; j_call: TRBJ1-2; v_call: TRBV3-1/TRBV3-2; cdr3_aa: CASSREGQGRGYTF; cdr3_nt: TGTGCCAGCAGCCGGGAGGGACAGGGTCGTGGCTACACCTTC
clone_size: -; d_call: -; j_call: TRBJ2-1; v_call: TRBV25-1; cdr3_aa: CASKGDEQFF; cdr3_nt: TGTGCCAGCAAAGGAGATGAGCAGTTCTTC
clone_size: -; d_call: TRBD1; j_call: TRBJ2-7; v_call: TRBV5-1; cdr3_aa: CASSSRDRGYQEQYF; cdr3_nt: TGCGCCAGCAGCTCCCGGGACAGGGGATATCAAGAGCAGTACTTC
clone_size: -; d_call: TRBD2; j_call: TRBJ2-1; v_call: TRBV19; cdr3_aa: CASSDTTSGSFYEQFF; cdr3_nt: TGTGCCAGTAGTGACACGACTAGCGGGAGTTTCTATGAGCAGTTCTTC
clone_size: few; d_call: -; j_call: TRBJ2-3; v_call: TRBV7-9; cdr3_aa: CASSSGTGLSTDTQYF; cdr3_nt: TGTGCCAGCAGCTCCGGGACGGGACTCAGCACAGATACGCAGTATTTT
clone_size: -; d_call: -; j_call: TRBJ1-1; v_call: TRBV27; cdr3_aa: CASSLNGLAEAFF; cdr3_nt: TGTGCCAGCAGTTTGAACGGGTTGGCTGAAGCTTTCTTT
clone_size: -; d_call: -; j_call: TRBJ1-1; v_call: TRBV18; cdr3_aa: CASSLGGVDTEAFF; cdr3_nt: TGTGCCAGCTCACTAGGGGGAGTAGATACTGAAGCTTTCTTT
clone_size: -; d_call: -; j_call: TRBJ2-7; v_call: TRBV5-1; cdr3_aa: CASSPLGDYEQYF; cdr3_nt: TGCGCCAGCAGCCCCTTGGGAGACTACGAGCAGTACTTC
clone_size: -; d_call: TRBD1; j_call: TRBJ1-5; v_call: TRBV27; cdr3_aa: CASRASGQGYQPQHF; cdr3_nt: TGTGCCAGCAGGGCATCGGGACAGGGATATCAGCCCCAGCATTTT
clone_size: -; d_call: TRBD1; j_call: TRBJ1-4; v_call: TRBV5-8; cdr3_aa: CASSLGMTGNEKLFF; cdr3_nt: TGTGCCAGCAGCTTGGGGATGACAGGGAATGAAAAACTGTTTTTT
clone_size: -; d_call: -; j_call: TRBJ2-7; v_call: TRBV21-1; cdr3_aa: CASSKYRQSYEQYF; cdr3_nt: TGTGCCAGCAGCAAATATCGACAAAGCTACGAGCAGTACTTC
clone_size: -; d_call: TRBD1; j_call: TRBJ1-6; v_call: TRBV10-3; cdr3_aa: CAISGDRRGFNSPLHF; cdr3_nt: TGTGCCATCAGTGGGGACAGGAGAGGCTTTAATTCACCCCTCCACTTT
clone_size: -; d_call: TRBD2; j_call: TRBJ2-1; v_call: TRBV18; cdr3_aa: CASSPLTSHNEQFF; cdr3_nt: TGTGCCAGCTCACCTTTGACTAGCCACAATGAGCAGTTCTTC
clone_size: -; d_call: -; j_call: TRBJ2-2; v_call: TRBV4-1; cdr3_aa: CASSQERKYGELFF; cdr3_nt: TGCGCCAGCAGCCAAGAGAGGAAATACGGGGAGCTGTTTTTT
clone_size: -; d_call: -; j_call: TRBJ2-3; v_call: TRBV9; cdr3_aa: CASSFRPTGIRADTQYF; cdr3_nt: TGTGCCAGCAGCTTTCGACCCACAGGGATAAGAGCAGATACGCAGTATTTT
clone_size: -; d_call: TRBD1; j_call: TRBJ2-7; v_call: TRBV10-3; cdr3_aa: CAIRAGQGSYEQYF; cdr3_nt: TGTGCCATCAGGGCGGGACAGGGGAGCTACGAGCAGTACTTC
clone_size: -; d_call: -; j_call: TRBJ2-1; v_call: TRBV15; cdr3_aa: CATSMWGLDNEQFF; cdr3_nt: TGTGCCACCAGCATGTGGGGACTCGACAATGAGCAGTTCTTC
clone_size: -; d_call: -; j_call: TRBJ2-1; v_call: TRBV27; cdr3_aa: CASSSDRYSYNEQFF; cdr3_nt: TGTGCCAGCAGTTCCGACAGGTACTCCTACAATGAGCAGTTCTTC
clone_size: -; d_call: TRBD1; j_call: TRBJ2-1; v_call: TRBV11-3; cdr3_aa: CASSPRTGDSSSYNEQFF; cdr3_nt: TGTGCCAGCAGCCCGCGTACTGGGGACAGTAGCTCCTACAATGAGCAGTTCTTC